The clone carrying this T cell receptor beta chain has only a few counts. Its specificity is unknown. The sample comes from a study of beta chain features in type 1 diabetes. The V gene's germline CDR1 is SGHTA and CDR2 FQGNSA. V lost 5 bases, J lost 0 bases, and 13 bases lay in between. This CDR3 spans 15 amino acids. Points from the study as a whole: Significant though moderate, a shortening of TCRB CDR3s appeared in all four CD4+ subsets of Type 1 diabetes patients. For type 1 diabetes patients, VDJ junctions showed fewer insertions and more deletions. A closer apparent resemblance between naive, central memory and Treg TCRB repertoires was seen in patients than in healthy donors. HLA influence on TCRB rearrangement stayed unresolved here.

The study reverse transcribed the entire isolated RNA, so it sequenced expressed TCRB transcripts. TCRdb's copy holds only in-frame clones and misses some; the assay was immunoSEQ multiplex PCR. The sample lists 240,000 or so clones, roughly 13% occurring once. The source material was naive CD4+ T cells from blood. The chain couples TRBV7-2 to TRBJ1-1; tentatively, D is TRBD1 (5 bases). The sequence was obtained from a young man with type 1 diabetes. CDR3: CASSPGFPMNTEAFF. The DNA for the CDR3 is TGTGCCAGCAGCCCAGGGTTTCCGATGAACACTGAAGCTTTCTTT.